This T cell receptor beta chain was observed in a study of T cell responses to AZD1222 COVID-19 vaccine. This clone was recorded only once. Only in-frame clones appear in the TCRdb table, and some are missing; sequencing was by immunoSEQ multiplex PCR. The sample contains roughly 150,000 clones, less than 95% of which appear only once. This sample comprised peripheral blood, obtained on day 0 of AZD1222 vaccination. The receptor was isolated from an adult in good health.

The chain's CDR3 is CASSSDLLAGEGGEQFF. Written as DNA, the CDR3 is TGTGCCAGCAGCTCGGACCTACTAGCGGGAGAGGGTGGTGAGCAGTTCTTC. The genes are TRBV11-2 and TRBJ2-1, with 11 bases identical to TRBD2. The CDR3 has 17 residues. The germline V gene encodes CDR1 SGHAT and CDR2 FQNNGV. V gave up 4 bases and J gave up 9 bases; unmatched junction bases: 14.